This paragraph reports one T cell receptor beta chain. Its antigen is unidentified. These data are taken from a study of CD8+CD57+ T cells in acquired aplastic anemia. Overall study: On average, sorted CD4+ and CD8+ cells gave around 3 ug of DNA. General observations from the study: The CD8+ Simpson's diversity of patients and controls was not significantly different. Overlapping CD8+ CDR3 repertoires of patients and controls contained approximately 28 shared sequences.

According to the study, genomic DNA was the template for TCR beta VDJ and CDR3 profiling. One entry per CDR3 protein results from TCRdb running MiXCR on the reads. Among hundreds of thousands of distinct CDR3 sequences listed, around 72% were seen once. With 5 bases removed from V and 4 bases from J, the gap between germline ends came to 18 bases. CDR3 size: 15 residues. Germline CDR1 SGHRS, CDR2 YFSETQ. V usage is TRBV5-1 and J usage is TRBJ2-5, with D hard to call. Sequenced: sorted CD4+, CD8+, or CD8+CD57+ T cells (not recorded which) from PBMCs. The receptor was derived from a human donor in good health, serving as a control. The CDR3 region is CASRMLAATGETQYF. Here the CDR3 DNA reads TGCGCCAGCAGGATGCTGGCGGCGACGGGAGAGACCCAGTACTTC.